A selection of T cell receptor beta chains follows, all from one sample in a study of human T cells and chemical hapten exposure. TCRdb recomputed calls from the RACE reads with MiXCR, one row per CDR3 protein. The sample has 180,000 or so distinct CDR3 sequences, around 25% seen once; the top ten hold about 2.3%. The input for sequencing was whole blood, taken in connection with sensitization to the hapten diphenylcyclopropenone (DPC). Receptor source: a woman aged 40 to 55 with alopecia areata. Some clones in this sample may be carry-over from other donors' samples. Both conserved end residues are part of each CDR3. The D gene is left open where the match is weak. The listing skips clone size in some rows; elsewhere it reads once, few, many or a size class.

>TRBJ2-7|.|.|TRBV27
CASSFTGTSREQYF
TGTGCCAGCAGTTTTACCGGGACTTCCCGCGAGCAGTACTTC
>TRBJ2-7|TRBD2|.|TRBV6-5
CASRRTRGNEQYF
TGTGCCAGCAGAAGGACTAGAGGGAACGAGCAGTACTTC
>TRBJ2-4|TRBD2|few|TRBV30
CAWSRTSGVPLAKNIQYF
TGTGCCTGGAGTAGAACTAGCGGGGTACCCCTAGCCAAAAACATTCAGTACTTC
>TRBJ2-3|.|few|TRBV27
CASSLDLSTDTQYF
TGTGCCAGCAGTCTTGACCTTAGCACAGATACGCAGTATTTT
>TRBJ1-6|.|.|TRBV20-1
CSARDPGTAVNSPLHF
TGCAGTGCTAGGGACCCCGGGACGGCAGTTAATTCACCCCTCCACTTT
>TRBJ2-2|.|.|TRBV4-2
CASSQDRSGELFF
TGTGCCAGCAGCCAAGATCGTTCCGGGGAGCTGTTTTTT
>TRBJ2-7|TRBD2|few|TRBV10-3
CAIKTSGRARDEQYF
TGTGCCATCAAGACTAGCGGGAGGGCGAGGGACGAGCAGTACTTC
>TRBJ2-3|.|.|TRBV3-1
CASSYGRTDTQYF
TGTGCCAGCAGTTACGGACGCACAGATACGCAGTATTTT
>TRBJ2-7|.|.|TRBV7-2
CASSSLTTGEQYF
TGTGCCAGCAGCTCCCTAACTACGGGGGAGCAGTACTTC
>TRBJ2-7|.|.|TRBV6-2/TRBV6-3
CATSTAYEQYF
TGTGCCACCTCAACGGCCTACGAGCAGTACTTC
>TRBJ2-7|.|.|TRBV7-2
CASSPDPRTVQYF
TGTGCCAGCAGCCCAGACCCCCGGACCGTCCAGTACTTC
>TRBJ1-1|.|few|TRBV20-1
CSRASNTEAFF
TGCAGTCGGGCCAGTAACACTGAAGCTTTCTTT
>TRBJ1-2|.|.|TRBV5-6
CASSLGQDYYGYTF
TGTGCCAGCAGCTTGGGGCAGGATTACTATGGCTACACCTTC
>TRBJ1-2|.|few|TRBV9
CASSVMAERPERGYTF
TGTGCCAGCAGCGTTATGGCGGAGCGGCCGGAGCGAGGCTACACCTTC
>TRBJ2-7|.|few|TRBV19
CASSMVDGTYEQYF
TGTGCCAGTAGTATGGTGGACGGGACCTACGAGCAGTACTTC
>TRBJ1-5|.|few|TRBV29-1
CSVAQGGNQPQHF
TGCAGCGTCGCACAGGGAGGCAATCAGCCCCAGCATTTT
>TRBJ1-1|.|few|TRBV20-1
CSARDPGSANTEAFF
TGCAGTGCTAGAGACCCGGGGTCCGCGAACACTGAAGCTTTCTTT
>TRBJ2-1|.|few|TRBV28
CASSFQAFTYNEQFF
TGTGCCAGCAGTTTTCAGGCTTTTACCTACAATGAGCAGTTCTTC
>TRBJ1-5|TRBD1|.|TRBV5-1
CASSLGGQGGFQPQHF
TGCGCCAGCAGCTTGGGTGGCCAAGGGGGCTTTCAGCCCCAGCATTTT
>TRBJ2-3|.|many|TRBV6-4
CASSDVAKNTQYF
TGTGCCAGCAGTGACGTTGCTAAAAATACGCAGTATTTT
>TRBJ2-7|TRBD1|few|TRBV29-1
CSYRDRAYEQYF
TGCAGTTACCGGGACAGGGCCTACGAGCAGTACTTC
>TRBJ2-3|TRBD2|.|TRBV4-2
CASSQDQLAGADTQYF
TGTGCCAGCAGCCAAGATCAACTAGCGGGAGCAGATACGCAGTATTTT
>TRBJ1-3|.|once|TRBV15
CATSRVGGSNTIYF
TGTGCCACCAGCAGAGTTGGGGGGAGCAACACCATATATTTT
>TRBJ2-7|TRBD2|few|TRBV11-2
CASTGTTTYEQYF
TGTGCCAGCACAGGGACTACGACCTACGAGCAGTACTTC
>TRBJ2-1|TRBD1|few|TRBV28
CASSLGAGQAYNEQFF
TGTGCCAGCAGTTTAGGGGCGGGACAGGCTTACAATGAGCAGTTCTTC
>TRBJ2-3|TRBD2|.|TRBV6-5
CASSYSGASGRPYTDTQYF
TGTGCCAGCAGTTACTCGGGGGCTAGCGGGAGGCCGTACACAGATACGCAGTATTTT
>TRBJ2-1|TRBD1|.|TRBV19
CASSSGQGAGEQFF
TGTGCCAGTAGCTCGGGACAGGGGGCAGGTGAGCAGTTCTTC
>TRBJ2-7|.|.|TRBV3-1
CASSQAGRLSYEQYF
TGTGCCAGCAGCCAGGCGGGCCGCCTTTCCTACGAGCAGTACTTC
>TRBJ2-2|.|.|TRBV7-9
CASTGEATGELFF
TGTGCCAGCACGGGAGAGGCCACCGGGGAGCTGTTTTTT
>TRBJ2-7|TRBD1|few|TRBV12-3/TRBV12-4
CASSRDSQYEQYF
TGTGCCAGCAGTCGGGACAGTCAATACGAGCAGTACTTC
>TRBJ1-1|.|.|TRBV12-3/TRBV12-4
CASSLVEATEAFF
TGTGCCAGCAGTTTAGTGGAGGCCACTGAAGCTTTCTTT
>TRBJ2-3|.|.|TRBV9
CASSENRDNHRTDTQYF
TGTGCCAGCAGCGAGAACCGGGACAACCATCGCACAGATACGCAGTATTTT
>TRBJ1-1|.|.|TRBV7-3
CASSLTGTEMNTEAFF
TGTGCCAGCAGCTTAACAGGTACAGAGATGAACACTGAAGCTTTCTTT
>TRBJ1-5|.|.|TRBV20-1
CSARLGGSSNQPQHF
TGCAGTGCTAGGCTAGGGGGATCGAGCAATCAGCCCCAGCATTTT
>TRBJ2-1|.|.|TRBV7-8
CASSSRIGGNEQFF
TGTGCCAGCAGCTCACGAATTGGAGGGAATGAGCAGTTCTTC
>TRBJ2-7|.|.|TRBV7-2
CASSLGGKAYEQYF
TGTGCCAGCAGCTTAGGGGGGAAAGCCTACGAGCAGTACTTC
>TRBJ1-5|.|.|TRBV12-3/TRBV12-4
CASSPTGSNQPQHF
TGTGCCAGCAGTCCGACAGGCAGCAATCAGCCCCAGCATTTT
>TRBJ2-1|TRBD2|.|TRBV20-1
CSASSPGTSGSGGNEQFF
TGCAGTGCTTCTTCCCCTGGGACTAGCGGGAGTGGGGGGAATGAGCAGTTCTTC
>TRBJ2-7|TRBD1|few|TRBV6-5
CASSRQGDLYEQYF
TGTGCCAGCAGCAGACAGGGGGACTTGTACGAGCAGTACTTC
>TRBJ2-7|.|.|TRBV12-3/TRBV12-4
CASSPAGLFYEQYF
TGTGCCAGCAGTCCGGCAGGATTGTTCTACGAGCAGTACTTC
>TRBJ1-6|.|few|TRBV6-2/TRBV6-3
CASSRQDSPLHF
TGTGCCAGCAGTCGACAGGATTCACCCCTCCACTTT
>TRBJ2-7|TRBD2|few|TRBV7-8
CASSLGSGRGAYEQYF
TGTGCCAGCAGCTTAGGCAGCGGGAGAGGGGCCTACGAGCAGTACTTC